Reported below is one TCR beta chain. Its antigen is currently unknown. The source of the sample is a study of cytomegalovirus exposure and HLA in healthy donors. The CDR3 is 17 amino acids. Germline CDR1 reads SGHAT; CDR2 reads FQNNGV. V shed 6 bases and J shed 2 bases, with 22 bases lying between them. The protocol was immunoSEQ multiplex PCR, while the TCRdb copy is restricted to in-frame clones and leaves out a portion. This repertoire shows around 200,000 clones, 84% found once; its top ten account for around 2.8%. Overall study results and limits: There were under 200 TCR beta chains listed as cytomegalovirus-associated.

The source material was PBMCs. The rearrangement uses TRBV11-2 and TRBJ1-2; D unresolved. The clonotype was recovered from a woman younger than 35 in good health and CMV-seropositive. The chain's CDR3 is CASSSNAGSGGNYGYTF. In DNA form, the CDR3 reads TGTGCCAGCAGTTCAAATGCGGGATCGGGCGGCAACTATGGCTACACCTTC.